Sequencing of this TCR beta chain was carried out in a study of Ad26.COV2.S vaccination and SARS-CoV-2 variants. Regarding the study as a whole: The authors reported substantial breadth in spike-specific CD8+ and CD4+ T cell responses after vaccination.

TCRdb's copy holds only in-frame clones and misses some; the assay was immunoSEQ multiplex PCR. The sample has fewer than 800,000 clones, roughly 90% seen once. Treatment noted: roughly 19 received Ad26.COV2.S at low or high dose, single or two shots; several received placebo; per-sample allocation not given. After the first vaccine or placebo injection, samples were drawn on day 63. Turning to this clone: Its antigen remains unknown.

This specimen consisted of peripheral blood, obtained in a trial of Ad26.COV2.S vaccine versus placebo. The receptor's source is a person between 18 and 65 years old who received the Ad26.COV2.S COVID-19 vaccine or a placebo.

The CDR3 DNA sequence: TGTGCCACCAGCGGAAGACAGGGCGTGAACACTGAAGCTTTCTTT. Its protein product is CATSGRQGVNTEAFF. The chain has TRBV15 and TRBJ1-1; 7 nucleotides match TRBD1. V gave up 5 bases and J gave up 0 bases; unmatched junction bases: 6. This CDR3 spans 15 amino acids. Germline V gives CDR1 LNHNV, CDR2 YYDKDF (reference sequence).